Listed below are T cell receptor beta chains from one sample, sequenced in a study of OX40 agonist ivuxolimab in advanced cancers. Repertoires were generated with immunoSEQ multiplex PCR, while TCRdb's copy carries only in-frame clones and drops some. This sample has around 60,000 clones, with 90% to 95% found just once. Specimen: CD4+ or CD8+ T cells sorted from blood, collected in a trial of the OX40 agonist ivuxolimab. The source is an adult with an advanced solid tumor such as melanoma, head and neck, liver or kidney cancer. Each CDR3 is given with its conserved first and last residue. The order of the fields is clone size, D gene, V gene, J gene, CDR3 DNA, CDR3 protein. D genes are given only for firm matches. Size tells how often a clone was seen (once, few, many) or the class of an expanded clone, and some rows leave it out.

>.|.|TRBV18|TRBJ2-2
TGTGCCAGCTCACCACGTAACGGGGAGCTGTTTTTT
CASSPRNGELFF
>.|.|TRBV7-9|TRBJ1-2
TGTGCCAGCACCTTCCATGGTGGACCTACGGGCGGCTACACCTTC
CASTFHGGPTGGYTF
>.|.|TRBV2|TRBJ1-4
TGTGCCAGCAGTCCACATGAAAAACTGTTTTTT
CASSPHEKLFF
>.|TRBD2|TRBV5-1|TRBJ2-1
TGCGCCAGCAGCATCCTAGCGGGAGGGGCCAATGAGCAGTTCTTC
CASSILAGGANEQFF
>.|.|TRBV7-2|TRBJ2-3
TGTGCCAGCAGCCCCCAACCCTTGGTGAGCGGGCCCGATACGCAGTATTTT
CASSPQPLVSGPDTQYF
>.|.|TRBV29-1|TRBJ2-5
TGCAGCGCCCTATCCCTCAGGGAGGGGGCAGGGGAGACCCAGTACTTC
CSALSLREGAGETQYF
>.|TRBD2|TRBV28|TRBJ2-3
TGTGCCAGCAGTCCCCGACTAGCGGGGACAGATACGCAGTATTTT
CASSPRLAGTDTQYF
>.|TRBD1|TRBV29-1|TRBJ2-1
TGCAGCGACGGACAGGGTTGGAATGAGCAGTTCTTC
CSDGQGWNEQFF
>.|TRBD2|TRBV6-5|TRBJ2-3
TGTGCCAGCAGTCAAGGGACTAGCTGGGGAGATACGCAGTATTTT
CASSQGTSWGDTQYF
>.|.|TRBV7-6|TRBJ1-3
TGTGCCAGCAGCTTATCCAACGGGGGTGGAAACACCATATATTTT
CASSLSNGGGNTIYF
>once|.|TRBV7-8|TRBJ1-1
TGTGCCAGCCGCCGGTTAAACACTGAAGCTTTCTTT
CASRRLNTEAFF
>once|.|TRBV5-1|TRBJ1-3
TGCGCCAGCAGCGGTGGGGGCCCTAGCTCTGGAAACACCATATATTTT
CASSGGGPSSGNTIYF
>.|.|TRBV19|TRBJ2-5
TGTGCCAGTAGTCCGCAGATGTACCAAGAGACCCAGTACTTC
CASSPQMYQETQYF
>.|.|TRBV21-1|TRBJ2-7
TGTGCCAGCAGCACCTTCGACAGGGGAGTGAGGTCCTACGAGCAGTACTTC
CASSTFDRGVRSYEQYF
>.|TRBD2|TRBV18|TRBJ2-1
TGTGCCAGCTCACCGCTAGCGGGGGGAATCAATGAGCAGTTCTTC
CASSPLAGGINEQFF
>once|.|TRBV10-3|TRBJ2-1
TGTGCCATCAGTGAGTCGGGGCAGGGCGCGCGAGGGGGGCCGGGCGCTCAGTTCTTC
CAISESGQGARGGPGAQFF
>once|TRBD2|TRBV6-5|TRBJ2-1
TGTGCCAGCAGTTTCGAGCGGGGATACAATGAGCAGTTCTTC
CASSFERGYNEQFF
>.|.|TRBV28|TRBJ1-1
TGTGCCAGCAGTTTAGCAGGGGTTGAAGCTTTCTTT
CASSLAGVEAFF
>.|.|TRBV28|TRBJ1-2
TGTGCCAGCAGTTGGGGCGGGAACTATGGCTACACCTTC
CASSWGGNYGYTF